This T cell receptor beta chain was obtained from a study of spatial heterogeneity in lung cancer. Indicated time point: sample taken at primary tumor resection. 72 TRACERx patients with early, untreated non-small cell lung cancer donated samples. There are a few counts of this clonotype. From germline, CDR1 is MGHRA and CDR2 YSYEKL. V dropped 3 bases and J dropped 0 bases, with 13 bases sitting between them. This CDR3 has 16 residues. Each TCR cDNA molecule carried a unique molecular identifier. Each CDR3 protein gets one entry after TCRdb re-called the 5' RACE reads with MiXCR. The sample carries approximately 92,000 distinct CDR3 sequences, roughly 12% recorded once.

The TCR sequence derives from a male donor with early-stage non-small cell lung cancer. This material consisted of PBMCs, taken at surgery. The V and J genes are TRBV4-1 and TRBJ2-3, with D unclear. The CDR3 sequence is CASSHPGTPSTDTQYF. The DNA of the CDR3 is TGCGCCAGCAGCCACCCAGGAACTCCGAGCACAGATACGCAGTATTTT.